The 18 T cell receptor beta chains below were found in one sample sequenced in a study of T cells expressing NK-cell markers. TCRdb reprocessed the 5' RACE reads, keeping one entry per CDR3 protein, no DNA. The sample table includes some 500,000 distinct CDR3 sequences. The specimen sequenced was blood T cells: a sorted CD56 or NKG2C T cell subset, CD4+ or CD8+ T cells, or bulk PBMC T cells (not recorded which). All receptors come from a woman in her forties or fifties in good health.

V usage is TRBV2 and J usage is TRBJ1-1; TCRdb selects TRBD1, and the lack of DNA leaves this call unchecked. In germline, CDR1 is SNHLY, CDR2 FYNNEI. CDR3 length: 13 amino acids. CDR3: CANRRGLNTEAFF.

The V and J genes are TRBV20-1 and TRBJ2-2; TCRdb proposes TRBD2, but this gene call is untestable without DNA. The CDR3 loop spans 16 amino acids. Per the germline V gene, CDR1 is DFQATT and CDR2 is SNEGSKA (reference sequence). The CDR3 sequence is CSARDPSGGYTGELFF.

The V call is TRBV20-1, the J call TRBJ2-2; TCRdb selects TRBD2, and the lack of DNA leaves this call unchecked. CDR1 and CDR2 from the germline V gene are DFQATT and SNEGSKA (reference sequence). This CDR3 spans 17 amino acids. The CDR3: CSAEDRVASGRTGELFF.

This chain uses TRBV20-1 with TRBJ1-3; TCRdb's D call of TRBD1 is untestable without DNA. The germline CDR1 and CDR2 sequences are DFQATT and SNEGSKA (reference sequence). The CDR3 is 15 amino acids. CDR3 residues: CSAGEGGSSGNTIYF.

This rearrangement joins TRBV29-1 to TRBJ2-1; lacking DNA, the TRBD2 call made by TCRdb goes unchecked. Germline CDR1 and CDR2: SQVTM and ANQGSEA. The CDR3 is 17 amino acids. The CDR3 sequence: CSVEGLAGGPNTNEQFF.

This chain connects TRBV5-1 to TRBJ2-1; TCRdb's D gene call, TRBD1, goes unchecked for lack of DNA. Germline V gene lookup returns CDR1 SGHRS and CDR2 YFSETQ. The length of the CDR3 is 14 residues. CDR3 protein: CASSTGQYYNEQFF.

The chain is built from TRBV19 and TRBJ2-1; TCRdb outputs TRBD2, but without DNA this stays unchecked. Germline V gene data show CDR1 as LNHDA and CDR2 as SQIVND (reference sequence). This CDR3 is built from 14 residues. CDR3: CPQGTSGGDNEQFF.

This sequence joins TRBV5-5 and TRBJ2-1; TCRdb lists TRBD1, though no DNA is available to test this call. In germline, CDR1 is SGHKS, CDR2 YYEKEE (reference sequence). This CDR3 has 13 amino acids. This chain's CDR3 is CATQQGDHNEQFF.

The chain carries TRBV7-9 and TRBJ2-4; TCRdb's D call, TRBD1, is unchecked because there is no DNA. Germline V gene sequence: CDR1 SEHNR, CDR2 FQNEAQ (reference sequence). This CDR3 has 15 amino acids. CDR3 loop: CASGQPGTNKNIQYF.

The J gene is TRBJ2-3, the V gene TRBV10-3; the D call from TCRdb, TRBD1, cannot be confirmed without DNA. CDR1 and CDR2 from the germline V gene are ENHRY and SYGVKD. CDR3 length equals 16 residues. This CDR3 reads CAISPYFTGITDTQYF.

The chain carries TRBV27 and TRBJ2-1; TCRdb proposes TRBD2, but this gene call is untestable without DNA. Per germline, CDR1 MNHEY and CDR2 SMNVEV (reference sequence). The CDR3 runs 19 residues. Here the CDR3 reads CASSLSWAGLAGERNEQFF.

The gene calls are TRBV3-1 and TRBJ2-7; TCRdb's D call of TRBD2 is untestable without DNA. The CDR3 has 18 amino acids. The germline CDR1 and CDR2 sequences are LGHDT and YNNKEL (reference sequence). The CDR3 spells CASSQDVLAGGRWYEQYF.

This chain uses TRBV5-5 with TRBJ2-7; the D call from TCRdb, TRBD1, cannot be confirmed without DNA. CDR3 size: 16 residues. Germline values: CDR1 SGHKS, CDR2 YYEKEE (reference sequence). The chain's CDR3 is CASSPRFGRGPYEQYF.

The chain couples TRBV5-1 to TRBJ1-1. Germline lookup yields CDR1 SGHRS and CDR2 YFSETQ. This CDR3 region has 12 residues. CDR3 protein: CASSLRDSEAFF.

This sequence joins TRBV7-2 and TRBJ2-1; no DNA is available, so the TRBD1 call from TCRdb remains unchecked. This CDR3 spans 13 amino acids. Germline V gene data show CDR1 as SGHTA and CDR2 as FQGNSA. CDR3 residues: CASSLAKQGWQFF.

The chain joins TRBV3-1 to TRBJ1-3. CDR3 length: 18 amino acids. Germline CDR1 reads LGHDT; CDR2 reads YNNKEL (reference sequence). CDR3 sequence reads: CASSQYYPGQSSGNTIYF.

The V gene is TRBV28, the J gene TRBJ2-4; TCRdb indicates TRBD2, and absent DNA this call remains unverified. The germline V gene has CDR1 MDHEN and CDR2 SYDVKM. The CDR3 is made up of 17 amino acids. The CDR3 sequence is CASSPRVGRLAKNIQYF.

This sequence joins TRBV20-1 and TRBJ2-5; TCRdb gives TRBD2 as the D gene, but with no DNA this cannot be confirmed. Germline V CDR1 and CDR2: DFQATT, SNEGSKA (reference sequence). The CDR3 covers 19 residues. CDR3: CSARELGLAEWPIQETQYF.